The next 30 T cell receptor beta chains were all read from a single sample in a study of blood T cell repertoires in COVID-19. Clones were read by immunoSEQ multiplex PCR, and TCRdb kept only the in-frame ones, dropping some. The profile covers fewer than 75,000 clones, with 80% to 95% appearing a single time and about 4.6% taken by the ten largest. The sequenced sample consisted of peripheral blood. All receptors come from a man aged 50 to 60 with active COVID-19.

The rearrangement links TRBV28 to TRBJ2-2; D unclear. V dropped 6 bases and J dropped 8 bases, with 13 bases sitting between them. This CDR3 is 13 amino acids long. Germline-derived CDR1 and CDR2 are MDHEN and SYDVKM. In DNA, the CDR3 is TGTGCCAGCAGCCCACTCGGGTGGGGGGAGCTGTTTTTT. This gives the protein CASSPLGWGELFF.

This chain links TRBV5-1 with TRBJ2-7; D is possibly TRBD1 (6 bases). The CDR3 runs 12 residues. The V end lost 5 bases, the J end lost 3 bases, and 9 bases lay between the germline ends. CDR1 is SGHRS, CDR2 YFSETQ, per germline. CDR3 residues: CASRDSGYEQYF. CDR3 DNA: TGCGCCAGCAGGGACAGCGGCTACGAGCAGTACTTC.

The chain employs TRBV28 and TRBJ1-6; 7 bases match TRBD1. This CDR3 spans 14 amino acids. CDR1 is MDHEN and CDR2 is SYDVKM in the germline V gene. The V and J ends lost 6 bases and 9 bases, in that order; junction bases with no gene match: 8. This CDR3 is CASRPWTGISPLHF. The CDR3 DNA is TGTGCCAGCAGGCCCTGGACAGGTATTTCACCCCTCCACTTT.

The V gene is TRBV5-1, the J gene TRBJ2-3; possible D gene TRBD2, 6 bases. Trimming stripped 2 bases from V and 4 bases from J, with 11 bases between. The germline CDR1 and CDR2 sequences are SGHRS and YFSETQ. The CDR3 spans 14 residues. CDR3 sequence reads: CASSLSQRADTQYF. The CDR3 DNA reads as TGCGCCAGCAGCTTATCTCAGCGGGCAGATACGCAGTATTTT.

This clone has just a few counts. The genes are TRBV7-8 and TRBJ1-2, with 7 bases fitting TRBD1. The CDR3 is 14 residues long. The V gene's germline CDR1 is SGHVS and CDR2 FQNEAQ. The V segment lost 2 bases and the J segment 5 bases; nucleotides outside the gene matches: 5. The CDR3 reads CASSLFTGVYGYTF. CDR3 DNA: TGTGCCAGCAGCTTATTTACAGGGGTATATGGCTACACCTTC.

The rearrangement links TRBV19 to TRBJ1-1, with D unclear. This CDR3 has 17 amino acids. V was clipped by 5 bases and J by 0 bases, with 19 bases between them. Germline-derived CDR1 and CDR2 are LNHDA and SQIVND (reference sequence). CDR3 residues: CASSDYLFGGLNTEAFF. CDR3 DNA sequence: TGTGCCAGTAGTGACTACCTGTTTGGAGGGCTGAACACTGAAGCTTTCTTT.

The CDR3 spells CASSSPGQGYEQYF. The CDR3 nucleotides read TGCGCCAGCAGCTCTCCGGGACAGGGCTACGAGCAGTACTTC. This chain uses TRBV5-1 with TRBJ2-7, with TRBD1 identical over 9 bases. Germline values: CDR1 SGHRS, CDR2 YFSETQ. The CDR3 has 14 amino acids. V shed 3 bases, J shed 3 bases, and the junction held 4 bases outside the gene matches.

This CDR3 is CASSAGDRANTEAFF. The DNA for the CDR3 is TGCGCCAGCAGCGCCGGCGACAGGGCGAACACTGAAGCTTTCTTT. The genes are TRBV5-1 and TRBJ1-1; 7 bases agree with TRBD1. Germline lookup yields CDR1 SGHRS and CDR2 YFSETQ. This CDR3 is 15 amino acids long. The junction had 7 bases not matched to a gene; V was cut back by 4 bases and J by 1 base. The full variable domain, rest sourced from reference TRBV5-1 and TRBJ1-1, is KAGVTQTPRYLIKTRGQQVTLSCSPISGHRSVSWYQQTPGQGLQFLFEYFSETQRNKGNFPGRFSGRQFSNSRSEMNVSTLELGDSALYLCASSAGDRANTEAFFGQGTRLTVV.

The chain combines TRBV25-1 with TRBJ2-1, with D possibly matching TRBD2 (7 bases). Germline CDR1 is MGHDK and CDR2 is SYGVNS. The CDR3 has 15 amino acids. V lost 0 bases, J lost 8 bases, and 14 bases lay in between. Written as DNA, the CDR3 is TGTGCCAGCAGTGAATATGCGGGGGCTGGCGATGAGCAGTTCTTC. It translates to CASSEYAGAGDEQFF.

This chain links TRBV27 with TRBJ1-1, with unresolved D. CDR1 is MNHEY, CDR2 SMNVEV, per germline (reference sequence). The CDR3 covers 15 residues. Trimming stripped 5 bases from V and 0 bases from J, with 13 bases between. The CDR3 bases are TGTGCCAGCAGTCCCCCGGAGGGCTTGAACACTGAAGCTTTCTTT. Protein product: CASSPPEGLNTEAFF.

This sequence joins TRBV19 and TRBJ2-7; TRBD1 matches at 7 bases. Trimming removed 2 bases from V and 6 bases from J; junction bases left unmatched: 10. The CDR3 is 15 amino acids. In germline, CDR1 is LNHDA, CDR2 SQIVND (reference sequence). The CDR3 nucleotides are TGTGCCAGTAGTATATTCCCACAGGGGTCGAGCGAGCAGTACTTC. The encoded protein is CASSIFPQGSSEQYF.

V and J are TRBV19 and TRBJ1-1; D may be TRBD1 (6 bases). CDR3 size: 14 residues. Germline CDR1 reads LNHDA; CDR2 reads SQIVND (reference sequence). Trimming shortened V by 6 bases and J by 2 bases, and 13 bases separated the two germline ends. The CDR3 DNA reads TGTGCCAGTAGACCCGGGACAAAAAACACTGAAGCTTTCTTT. Its protein is CASRPGTKNTEAFF.

The chain combines TRBV9 with TRBJ2-1; 10 bases are shared with TRBD1. CDR1 is SGDLS and CDR2 is YYNGEE in the germline V gene. This CDR3 has 15 residues. V was clipped by 3 bases and J by 9 bases; unmatched bases: 9. CDR3 nucleotides: TGTGCCAGCAGCGCTGGGACAGGGGTTCAGGCTGAGCAGTTCTTC. Its translation: CASSAGTGVQAEQFF.

The chain joins TRBV18 to TRBJ2-3; tentative D call: TRBD2 (6 bases). Germline CDR1 and CDR2: KGHSH and LQKENI. Trimming removed 3 bases from V and 0 bases from J, with 19 bases in between. The CDR3 has 18 residues. The CDR3 bases are TGTGCCAGCTCACCCTTGATAGCGGAGAGATCTAGCACAGATACGCAGTATTTT. Its translation is CASSPLIAERSSTDTQYF.

The V call is TRBV9, the J call TRBJ2-3; 7 bases map to TRBD1. CDR3 length: 18 residues. V was pared by 4 bases and J by 2 bases, with 16 bases of the junction left unmatched. Germline V gene sequence: CDR1 SGDLS, CDR2 YYNGEE. The CDR3 spells CASSPVVLSGQSTDTQYF. As DNA, the CDR3 is TGTGCCAGCAGCCCCGTGGTATTGTCGGGACAGTCCACAGATACGCAGTATTTT.

This sequence joins TRBV12-3 or TRBV12-4 and TRBJ2-3, with D perhaps matching TRBD1 (5 bases). The CDR3 is 12 amino acids. Trimming left V 4 bases short and J 5 bases short, with 7 bases between. In nucleotides, the CDR3 is TGTGCCAGCAGTTGGCAGGGAGATACGCAGTATTTT. Its protein product is CASSWQGDTQYF.

This rearrangement joins TRBV6-5 to TRBJ1-1, with 7 positions matching TRBD1. This CDR3 has 15 amino acids. The germline V gene encodes CDR1 MNHEY and CDR2 SVGAGI. V was clipped by 6 bases and J by 0 bases; unmatched bases: 7. The CDR3 DNA reads TGTGCCAGCAGGGGGACAGCGGTGGTGAACACTGAAGCTTTCTTT. Its protein is CASRGTAVVNTEAFF.

The rearrangement links TRBV6-5 to TRBJ2-1, with TRBD2 matching 9 bases. CDR3 size: 13 residues. Germline V gives CDR1 MNHEY, CDR2 SVGAGI. V lost 7 bases and J lost 8; bases outside the gene matches: 6. CDR3 sequence reads: CASMRQREDEQFF. CDR3 nucleotide sequence: TGTGCCAGCATGCGGCAGCGGGAGGATGAGCAGTTCTTC.

This clone was picked up one time. The V gene is TRBV28, the J gene TRBJ2-7; 7 bases line up with TRBD2. The ends lost 6 bases at V and 2 bases at J; junction bases unmatched: 7. The germline gives CDR1 MDHEN, CDR2 SYDVKM. This CDR3 is 14 amino acids long. The DNA for the CDR3 is TGTGCCAGCAGGGTTGCGGGAGAAGCCTACGAGCAGTACTTC. This translates into CASRVAGEAYEQYF. The entire variable domain, with the rest obtained from reference TRBV28 and TRBJ2-7, is as follows: DVKVTQSSRYLVKRTGEKVFLECVQDMDHENMFWYRQDPGLGLRLIYFSYDVKMKEKGDIPEGYSVSREKKERFSLILESASTNQTSMYLCASRVAGEAYEQYFGPGTRLTVT.

The chain has TRBV28 and TRBJ2-7; no firm D call. Trimming removed 4 bases at V and 1 base at J, with 11 bases between. CDR3 length: 14 amino acids. CDR1 is MDHEN, CDR2 SYDVKM, per germline. The CDR3 nucleotides are TGTGCCAGCAGTTCCAGGCACGCTTCCTACGAGCAGTACTTC. Its protein product is CASSSRHASYEQYF.

The chain carries TRBV10-3 and TRBJ2-2; 8 positions match TRBD2. The ends lost 1 base at V and 1 base at J; junction bases unmatched: 2. The CDR3 sequence is 16 residues long. Germline V lookup: CDR1 ENHRY, CDR2 SYGVKD. CDR3 in DNA: TGTGCCATCAGTGAGTTTACTAGCGGGAACACCGGGGAGCTGTTTTTT. Residues: CAISEFTSGNTGELFF.

In regard to this clone: At one of its ends the junction is not consistent with the germline gene, which may arise from a read error. The gene calls are TRBV28 and TRBJ2-5; the match to TRBD2 covers 8 bases. The germline V gene encodes CDR1 MDHEN and CDR2 SYDVKM. The CDR3 loop spans 17 amino acids. CDR3 coding DNA: TGTGCCAGCAATTTACAGGGCTTCACTAGCGGTCAAGAGACCCAGTACTTC. As protein: CASNLQGFTSGQETQYF.

V and J are TRBV21-1 and TRBJ2-1; the DNA was not used to check the table's D call, TRBD2. TRBV21-1 is a pseudogene. The CDR3 totals 15 residues. As DNA, the CDR3 is TGTGCCAGCGGACTGACTAGTAGCTCCTACAATGAGCAGTTCTTC. Its translation: CASGLTSSSYNEQFF.

This chain links TRBV28 with TRBJ2-1, with 10 bases identical to TRBD1. The V segment lost 3 bases and the J segment 7 bases; nucleotides outside the gene matches: 9. The CDR3 runs 16 residues. CDR1 MDHEN and CDR2 SYDVKM come from the germline V gene. The CDR3 protein is CASSFRGGQGDNEQFF. CDR3 nucleotide sequence: TGTGCCAGCAGTTTTCGGGGAGGACAGGGGGATAATGAGCAGTTCTTC.

V and J are TRBV5-1 and TRBJ2-3, with D tentatively TRBD1 (6 bases). Germline CDR1 is SGHRS and CDR2 is YFSETQ. The V end was cut by 0 bases, the J end by 1 base, with 9 bases between. The CDR3 totals 15 residues. The CDR3 loop reads CASSLAAGGTDTQYF. CDR3 nucleotide sequence: TGCGCCAGCAGCTTGGCGGCAGGGGGCACAGATACGCAGTATTTT.

The V gene is TRBV19, the J gene TRBJ2-5; tentatively, D is TRBD1 (5 bases). V lost 6 bases to trimming and J lost 5 bases, with 13 bases between them. The germline V gene has CDR1 LNHDA and CDR2 SQIVND (reference sequence). The CDR3 totals 13 residues. The CDR3 DNA is TGTGCCAGTAGACCAGGGTTTAGGGAGACCCAGTACTTC. It is translated as CASRPGFRETQYF.

The J gene is TRBJ2-1, the V gene TRBV11-2; D gene ambiguous. Germline V gives CDR1 SGHAT, CDR2 FQNNGV. The CDR3 sequence is 13 residues long. The V end lost 2 bases, the J end lost 10 bases, and 12 bases lay between the germline ends. The chain's CDR3 is CASSLFEAIEQFF. The CDR3 bases are TGTGCCAGCAGCTTATTTGAGGCAATCGAGCAGTTCTTC.

The chain's CDR3 is CASSLVTGDEQFF. The DNA of the CDR3 is TGTGCCAGCAGCTTAGTAACAGGCGATGAGCAGTTCTTC. The chain employs TRBV7-9 and TRBJ2-1, with a weak D call TRBD1 (5 bases). Germline assignment: CDR1 SEHNR and CDR2 FQNEAQ (reference sequence). CDR3 size: 13 residues. The germline V and J ends were trimmed by 1 base and 8 bases, with 9 bases remaining between them.

The J gene is TRBJ2-2, the V gene TRBV6-6, with 7 nucleotides matching TRBD1. The CDR3 contains 12 residues. CDR1 is MNHNY, CDR2 SVGAGI, per germline (reference sequence). V lost 9 bases and J lost 4; bases outside the gene matches: 2. DNA of the CDR3: TGTGCCAGTAGGGACAGCACCGGGGAGCTGTTTTTT. The encoded protein is CASRDSTGELFF.

The chain uses TRBV24-1 and TRBJ1-2; D is uncertain. This CDR3 has 15 amino acids. Germline-derived CDR1 and CDR2 are KGHDR and SFDVKD. V lost 2 bases and J 8 bases, leaving 17 bases between the germline ends. The DNA of the CDR3 is TGTGCCACCAGTGATTCCCTGGGCGGGGTCGTCGGCTACACCTTC. This codes for CATSDSLGGVVGYTF.